This TCR beta chain was identified in a study of CXCR3-negative and CXCR3-positive naive CD8 T cells (dated by TCRdb to about 2019). Study-level background: In total, about 150 million TRB reads were obtained, or roughly 1.5 +/- 0.3 million reads per library. Diversity and physicochemical repertoire analyses were performed on 11 donors pooled from two independent experiments. Naive subsets from about 5 donors and memory cells from 3 donors were included in the TRBV-TRBJ cluster analysis.

For each CD8+ T cell subset, flow sorting was done in triplicate, and a few hundred thousand cells per subset went directly into RLT lysis buffer. Naive CD8+ T cells were defined stringently as CD45RO-CCR7+CD27+CD95- to exclude memory contaminants. Using standard density gradient centrifugation, peripheral blood mononuclear cells were isolated from buffy coats. Naive CXCR3-negative and CXCR3-positive CD8+ T cells were flow-sorted on a FACSAria III. An RNeasy Mini Kit was used to extract total RNA from the sorted cells. Spanning cysteine to phenylalanine, the CDR3 consists of 18 amino acids. The DNA is unrecorded. CDR1 and CDR2, looked up from the germline V gene, are SGHTA and FQGNSA. What the study reported, not specific to this receptor: Naive CXCR3-negative and CXCR3-positive cells from the same donor showed similar TRBV-TRBJ usage, whereas memory cells showed distinct patterns. Repertoire diversity was comparably high in both naive subsets but much lower in memory CD8+ T cells. Surface CD5, linked to self-reactivity in mice, was comparable between naive subsets; TCR interaction strength was therefore also inferred from TRB CDR3 physicochemical properties. Freshly isolated PBMCs were used for most assays because CXCR3 expression went down partially after cryopreservation. TRB CDR3s from CXCR3-positive naive cells showed higher hydrophobicity (lower Kidera factor 4), lower energy, and higher strength and volume indices than CXCR3-negative naive cells.

For this clonotype: Its antigen remains undetermined.

Sequenced using a NextSeq 550. The Human TCR Profiling Kit (MiLaboratory) was used to prepare UMI-labeled 5' RACE TRB cDNA libraries. The full amount of extracted RNA was used for cDNA synthesis, and the full amount of resulting cDNA was used for PCR amplification. Libraries were prepared in parallel with an identical number of PCR cycles. The study's processing was this. MIGEC and MiXCR extracted about 50,000 +/- 10,000 unique UMI-labeled TRB cDNA molecules per library, requiring at least two reads per UMI. An average of approximately 40,000 +/- 10,000 functional in-frame TRB CDR3 nucleotide clonotypes without stop codons was found per library. After each sample was downsampled to 5000 UMI-labeled TRB molecules, VDJtools was used to calculate diversity metrics such as normalized Shannon-Wiener and Chao1. For the central five CDR3 residues, VDJtools calculated physicochemical properties weighted by clonotype size, namely interaction energy, strength, volume and Kidera factor 4. Through TCRdb reprocessing, the reads give one entry per CDR3 protein sequence; DNA is omitted. The V and J calls shown here were made by TCRdb, not taken from the authors' results. This sample's table lists some 130,000 distinct CDR3 sequences. The ten largest account for approximately 0.29% of the sample.

The sequence links TRBV7-2 to TRBJ2-7; absent DNA, TCRdb's TRBD2 call cannot be checked. The sequencing input was naive CXCR3- CD8+ T cells from blood. The cell subset or site label for this specimen denotes: CD45RO-CCR7+CD27+CD95- naive CD8+ T cells lacking CXCR3 (TNR3-). The origin of this receptor is a human donor in good health. Some clones in this sample may be carry-over from other donors' samples. The CDR3 protein is CASSLSGLAGGFTYEQYF.